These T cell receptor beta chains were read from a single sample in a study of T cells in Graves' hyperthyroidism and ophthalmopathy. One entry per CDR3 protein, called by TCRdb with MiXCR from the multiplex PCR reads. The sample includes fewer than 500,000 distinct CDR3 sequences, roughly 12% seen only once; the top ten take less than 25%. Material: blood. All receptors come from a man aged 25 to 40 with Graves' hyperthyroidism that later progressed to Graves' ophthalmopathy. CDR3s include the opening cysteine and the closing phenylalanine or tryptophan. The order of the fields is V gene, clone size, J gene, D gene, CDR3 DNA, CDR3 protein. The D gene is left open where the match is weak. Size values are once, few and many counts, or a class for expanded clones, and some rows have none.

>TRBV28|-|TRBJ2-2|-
TGTGCCAGCATGTTTCAAACCGGGGAGCTGTTTTTT
CASMFQTGELFF
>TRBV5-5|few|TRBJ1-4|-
TGTGCCAGCATTCAAAGGCCCGGGGAAAAACTGTTTTTT
CASIQRPGEKLFF
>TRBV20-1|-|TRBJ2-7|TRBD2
TGCAGCCCTAAGAAGCCTAGCGGGGGGGCGTCCTACGAGCAGTACTTC
CSPKKPSGGASYEQYF
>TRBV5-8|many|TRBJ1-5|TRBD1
TGTGCCAGCAGCGAGGGACAGGGGGACAATCAGCCCCAGCATTTT
CASSEGQGDNQPQHF
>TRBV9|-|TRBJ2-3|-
TGTGCCAGCAGCGTAGGCGGGTCTAGGACAGATACGCAGTATTTT
CASSVGGSRTDTQYF
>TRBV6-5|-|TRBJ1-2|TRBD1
TGTGCCAGCAGTTACGGGGACAGAGCTAACTATGGCTACACCTTC
CASSYGDRANYGYTF
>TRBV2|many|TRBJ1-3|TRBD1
TGTGCCAGCACCTTGGCAGGGGGCTTTGGAAACACCATATATTTT
CASTLAGGFGNTIYF
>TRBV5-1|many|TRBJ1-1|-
TGCGCCAGCAGCCCTGGGGGGGTATACACTGAAGCTTTCTTT
CASSPGGVYTEAFF
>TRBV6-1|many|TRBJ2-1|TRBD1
TGTGCCAGCAGGAAGACAGGGGGACCTTTCAATGAGCAGTTCTTC
CASRKTGGPFNEQFF
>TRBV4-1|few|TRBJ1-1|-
TGCGCCAGCAGCCAGTTCGACACCTTGAACACTGAAGCTTTCTTT
CASSQFDTLNTEAFF
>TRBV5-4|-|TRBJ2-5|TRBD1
TGTGCCAGCAGTCTCGACAGGGCGGGAGAGACCCAGTACTTC
CASSLDRAGETQYF
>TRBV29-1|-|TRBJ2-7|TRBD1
TGCAGCGTTGACAGGGGGTTCTACGAGCAGTACTTC
CSVDRGFYEQYF
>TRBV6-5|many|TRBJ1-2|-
TGTGCCAGCAGTTACGACGACAGTTTTTATGGCTACACCTTC
CASSYDDSFYGYTF
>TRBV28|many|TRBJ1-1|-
TGTGCCAGCAGTTTGGAGTTCGGGAACACTGAAGCTTTCTTT
CASSLEFGNTEAFF
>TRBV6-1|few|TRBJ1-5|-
TGTGCCAGCAGCTCCAGTGGGGGCAATCAGCCCCAGCATTTT
CASSSSGGNQPQHF
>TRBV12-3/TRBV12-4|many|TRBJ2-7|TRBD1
TGTGCCAGCAGTTGGACAGGGGAGTACGAGCAGTACTTC
CASSWTGEYEQYF
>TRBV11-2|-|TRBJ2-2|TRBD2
TGTGCCAGCAGCTTAGTGGCTAGCGGGGGGGCCCACACCGGGGAGCTGTTTTTT
CASSLVASGGAHTGELFF
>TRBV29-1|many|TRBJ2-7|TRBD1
TGCAGCGCAGGGACAGGGGGCACCTACGAGCAGTACTTC
CSAGTGGTYEQYF
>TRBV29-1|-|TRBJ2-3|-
TGCAGCGTTGACACAGGGACTGTGGCGGTTACGCAGTATTTT
CSVDTGTVAVTQYF
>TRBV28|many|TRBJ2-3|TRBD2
TGTGCCAGCAATGTACGATACTCAGAAGTCCCAGCGGGGGCCACAGATACGCAGTATTTT
CASNVRYSEVPAGATDTQYF
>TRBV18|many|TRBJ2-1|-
TGTGCCAGCTCACCAACGTTCTACAATGAGCAGTTCTTC
CASSPTFYNEQFF
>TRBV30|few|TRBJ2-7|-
TGTGCCTGGAGTGTAGGAGGGGTCAACGAGCAGTACTTC
CAWSVGGVNEQYF
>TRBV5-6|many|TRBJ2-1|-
TGTGCCAGCAGGTGGACGGGAAGCTCCTACAATGAGCAGTTCTTC
CASRWTGSSYNEQFF
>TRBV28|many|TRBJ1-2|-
TGTGCCAGCAGTTGGCGAGACAGCTATGGCTACACCTTC
CASSWRDSYGYTF
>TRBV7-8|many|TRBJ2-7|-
TGTGCCAGCAGCTTAGACCAGTACGAGCAGTACTTC
CASSLDQYEQYF
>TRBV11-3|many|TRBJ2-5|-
TGTGCCAGCAGCCCTAAGACAGCCGAGCAAGAGACCCAGTACTTC
CASSPKTAEQETQYF
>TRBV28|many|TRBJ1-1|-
TGTGCCAGCAGTTTCCCATTGTGGGGGGATCTGGGAGCTTTCTTT
CASSFPLWGDLGAFF
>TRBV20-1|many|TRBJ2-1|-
TGCAGTGCTAGAGATGACGAATCGCGGGCTGAGCAGTTCTTC
CSARDDESRAEQFF
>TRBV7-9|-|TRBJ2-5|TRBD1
TGTGCCAGCAGCTCGACGCCCGGGACAGGGTATCAAGAGACCCAGTACTTC
CASSSTPGTGYQETQYF
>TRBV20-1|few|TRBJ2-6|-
TGCAGTGCTAGTCCAGAAGCTGGGGCCAACGTCCTGACTTTC
CSASPEAGANVLTF
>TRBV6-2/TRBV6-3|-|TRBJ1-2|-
TGTGCCAGCAGTAAATCACAGGGTTACTATGGCTACACCTTC
CASSKSQGYYGYTF
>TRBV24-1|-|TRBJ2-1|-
TGTGCCACCAGTGGCGGCTCCTACAATGAGCAGTTCTTC
CATSGGSYNEQFF
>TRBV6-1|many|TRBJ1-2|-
TGTGCCAGCAGTGAACCGGTTGTGGGGGGCTATGGCTACACCTTC
CASSEPVVGGYGYTF
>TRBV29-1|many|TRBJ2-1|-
TGCAGCGTTTTCCGCGGCTCCTACAATGAGCAGTTCTTC
CSVFRGSYNEQFF
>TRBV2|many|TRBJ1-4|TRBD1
TGTGCCAGCAGGGCCGGGACAGAAAATGAAAAACTGTTTTTT
CASRAGTENEKLFF
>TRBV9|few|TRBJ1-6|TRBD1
TGTGCCAGCAGCCGATCGGACAGGAACAGGGCCAATTCACCCCTCCACTTT
CASSRSDRNRANSPLHF
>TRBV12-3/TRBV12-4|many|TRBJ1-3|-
TGTGCCAGCAGTTTGGGCCTGGGAAACACCATATATTTT
CASSLGLGNTIYF